This is a list of T cell receptor beta chains from one sample in a study of blood T cell repertoires in COVID-19. The repertoire was sequenced with immunoSEQ multiplex PCR; TCRdb's copy has only in-frame clones and lacks some. The profile shows hundreds of thousands of clones, more than 75% of them singletons. The sample was PBMCs or T cells enriched from blood (not recorded which). These receptors were obtained from a woman in her forties or fifties who had recovered from COVID-19. Each CDR3 is given with its conserved first and last residue. D genes are given only for firm matches. Some rows mark clone size as missing; the rest say once, few, many or name a class of expanded clone.

abundance	v_gene	d_gene	j_gene	CDR3aa	CDR3nt
NA	TRBV29-1	NA	TRBJ2-7	CSVGERYEQYF	TGCAGCGTTGGGGAGCGCTACGAGCAGTACTTC
NA	TRBV6-5	NA	TRBJ1-2	CASVMSSSNYGYTF	TGTGCCAGCGTAATGAGTTCCTCTAACTATGGCTACACCTTC
NA	TRBV15	TRBD1	TRBJ2-1	CATSPQRQGYLDEQFF	TGTGCCACCAGCCCACAAAGACAGGGATACCTCGATGAGCAGTTCTTC
once	TRBV6-6	NA	TRBJ1-2	CASTIDPGDYGYTF	TGTGCCAGCACCATTGACCCAGGGGACTATGGCTACACCTTC
NA	TRBV3-1/TRBV3-2	NA	TRBJ2-5	CASSLTGETQYF	TGTGCCAGCAGCCTTACGGGGGAGACCCAGTACTTC
NA	TRBV7-9	TRBD1	TRBJ2-5	CASSDRQAGGETQYF	TGTGCCAGCAGCGATCGACAGGCAGGGGGAGAGACCCAGTACTTC
few	TRBV7-3	NA	TRBJ1-1	CASSPSTEGTEAFF	TGTGCCAGCAGCCCCTCGACAGAAGGAACTGAAGCTTTCTTT
NA	TRBV4-3	TRBD1	TRBJ1-2	CASSPDRDYGYTF	TGCGCCAGCAGCCCCGACAGGGACTATGGCTACACCTTC
NA	TRBV7-3	NA	TRBJ2-1	CASSLTPDSYNEQFF	TGTGCCAGCAGCTTGACTCCTGACTCCTACAATGAGCAGTTCTTC
NA	TRBV18	NA	TRBJ1-5	CASSPSFDQPQHF	TGTGCCAGCTCACCGTCTTTCGATCAGCCCCAGCATTTT
many	TRBV6-1	NA	TRBJ2-3	CASSESAGGTDTQYF	TGTGCCAGCAGTGAGTCGGCAGGGGGCACAGATACGCAGTATTTT
NA	TRBV4-1	NA	TRBJ2-5	CASSQALSETQYF	TGCGCCAGCAGCCAAGCCCTCAGTGAGACCCAGTACTTC
NA	TRBV7-9	TRBD1	TRBJ2-2	CASITRGTSGLNTGELFF	TGTGCCAGCATTACCAGGGGGACGAGCGGATTAAACACCGGGGAGCTGTTTTTT
NA	TRBV4-3	NA	TRBJ2-3	CASSHYKDSSTDTQYF	TGCGCCAGCAGCCACTACAAGGACTCTAGCACAGATACGCAGTATTTT
NA	TRBV11-3	TRBD1	TRBJ1-2	CASSQVAGGSGYTF	TGTGCCAGCAGCCAAGTAGCAGGGGGGTCTGGCTACACCTTC
NA	TRBV5-4	TRBD1	TRBJ1-2	CASSLGGTAYGYTF	TGTGCCAGCAGCTTGGGGGGGACAGCCTATGGCTACACCTTC
NA	TRBV7-8	NA	TRBJ2-1	CASIVSRLMTSYNEQFF	TGTGCCAGCATCGTTTCGAGGCTCATGACGTCCTACAATGAGCAGTTCTTC
NA	TRBV12-5	TRBD1	TRBJ1-4	CASGWGQGEKLFF	TGTGCTAGTGGTTGGGGACAGGGTGAAAAACTGTTTTTT
NA	TRBV5-4	TRBD1	TRBJ1-3	CASSSDRELAGNTIYF	TGTGCCAGCAGCTCGGACAGGGAACTTGCCGGAAACACCATATATTTT
NA	TRBV4-1	NA	TRBJ1-3	CASSQARLTVPALSGNTIYF	TGCGCCAGCAGCCAAGCCCGTTTGACAGTCCCAGCACTCTCTGGAAACACCATATATTTT
NA	TRBV29-1	TRBD2	TRBJ2-2	CSAAGKKNTGELFF	TGCAGCGCAGCGGGGAAGAAGAACACCGGGGAGCTGTTTTTT
NA	TRBV28	TRBD2	TRBJ2-3	CASSSPSGRMDTQYF	TGTGCCAGCAGTTCCCCTAGCGGGAGAATGGATACGCAGTATTTT
NA	TRBV4-1	NA	TRBJ1-4	CASSQEERTSSSEKLFF	TGCGCCAGCAGCCAAGAAGAACGGACATCATCCTCTGAAAAACTGTTTTTT
NA	TRBV7-2	TRBD1	TRBJ1-1	CASTRIWDSLSTEAFF	TGTGCCAGCACCCGGATCTGGGACAGCTTGAGCACTGAAGCTTTCTTT
NA	TRBV12-3/TRBV12-4	TRBD1	TRBJ2-7	CASRQGAYEQYF	TGTGCCAGCCGACAGGGAGCCTACGAGCAGTACTTC
NA	TRBV24-1	TRBD1	TRBJ2-1	CATSDFGTGNNEQFF	TGTGCCACCAGTGATTTCGGGACAGGAAACAATGAGCAGTTCTTC
NA	TRBV30	TRBD1	TRBJ1-2	CASQGAARLNYGYTF	TGTGCCTCCCAGGGGGCAGCTCGATTGAACTATGGCTACACCTTC
NA	TRBV18	NA	TRBJ1-1	CASSYPGNTEAFF	TGTGCCAGCTCTTATCCAGGGAACACTGAAGCTTTCTTT
few	TRBV30	NA	TRBJ1-2	CASTSEIWAEGYTF	TGTGCCTCAACGTCCGAAATTTGGGCTGAGGGCTACACCTTC
NA	TRBV15	TRBD2	TRBJ2-2	CATSRDRLAGRELFF	TGTGCCACCAGCAGAGATCGACTAGCGGGGCGGGAGCTGTTTTTT
NA	TRBV7-6	NA	TRBJ1-4	CASSLVRGNEKLFF	TGTGCCAGCAGCTTAGTCAGGGGAAACGAAAAACTGTTTTTT
NA	TRBV6-5	NA	TRBJ2-2	CASSYSAGNTGELFF	TGTGCCAGCAGTTACTCGGCAGGGAACACCGGGGAGCTGTTTTTT
NA	TRBV29-1	TRBD2	TRBJ2-1	CSVEMPSGSSYNEQFF	TGCAGCGTTGAAATGCCTAGCGGGAGTTCTTACAATGAGCAGTTCTTC
NA	TRBV10-3	TRBD2	TRBJ2-1	CAIKGTSGSSYNEQFF	TGTGCCATCAAGGGGACTAGCGGGAGCTCCTACAATGAGCAGTTCTTC
NA	TRBV5-4	TRBD2	TRBJ2-3	CASSPGLAGGLGDTQYF	TGTGCCAGCAGCCCTGGACTAGCGGGGGGGCTGGGAGATACGCAGTATTTT
once	TRBV6-2/TRBV6-3	TRBD1	TRBJ2-2	CASSPRGQGNTGELFF	TGTGCCAGCAGTCCCAGGGGACAGGGGAACACCGGGGAGCTGTTTTTT
NA	TRBV6-5	NA	TRBJ1-1	CASSPRQENTEAFF	TGTGCCAGCAGTCCGCGACAGGAAAATACTGAAGCTTTCTTT
NA	TRBV11-3	NA	TRBJ1-5	CASSPDGSQPQHF	TGTGCCAGCAGCCCCGACGGGAGTCAGCCCCAGCATTTT
NA	TRBV6-2/TRBV6-3	NA	TRBJ2-1	CASSYSADSVNEQFF	TGTGCCAGCAGTTACTCGGCGGATTCCGTCAATGAGCAGTTCTTC
few	TRBV5-1	NA	TRBJ2-1	CASSLDGSSYNEQFF	TGCGCCAGCAGCTTGGACGGGAGCTCCTACAATGAGCAGTTCTTC
NA	TRBV24-1	TRBD2	TRBJ2-1	CATSDAAGVGNEQFF	TGTGCCACCAGTGATGCAGCGGGAGTAGGCAATGAGCAGTTCTTC
NA	TRBV28	TRBD1	TRBJ1-1	CAISPLTGAVAEAFF	TGTGCCATCTCCCCCTTGACAGGGGCGGTGGCTGAAGCTTTCTTT
NA	TRBV28	NA	TRBJ2-7	CASSLSSREQYF	TGTGCCAGCAGTTTATCTAGTCGGGAGCAGTACTTC
NA	TRBV7-9	TRBD1	TRBJ1-1	CASSSSTGSGTEAFF	TGTGCCAGCAGCTCCTCGACAGGGAGTGGGACTGAAGCTTTCTTT
NA	TRBV2	TRBD2	TRBJ2-1	CASRENGLAGNEQFF	TGTGCCAGCAGAGAAAACGGACTAGCGGGTAATGAGCAGTTCTTC
NA	TRBV20-1	TRBD1	TRBJ1-2	CSASPGGRSYGYTF	TGCAGTGCTAGTCCAGGGGGACGGAGCTATGGCTACACCTTC